The rows below give T cell receptor beta chains drawn from one sample of a study of blood T cell repertoires in COVID-19. Using immunoSEQ multiplex PCR, the repertoire was profiled, and TCRdb retains in-frame clones only, with some absent. The table records about 250,000 clones, 85% to 90% of them present only once. What was sequenced was PBMCs or T cells enriched from blood (not recorded which). All receptors come from a woman aged 18-29 years who had recovered from COVID-19. Each CDR3 is given with its conserved first and last residue. A D gene is named only where the DNA matches it firmly. Clone size, where shown, is once, few, many, or a class for clones that have expanded.

NA | 19 | TRBJ2-3 | TRBD2 | TRBV6-2/TRBV6-3 | TGTGCCAGCAGTTACCCGTATGGCGAGCGGGGGGGCCGCACAGATACGCAGTATTTT | CASSYPYGERGGRTDTQYF
NA | 15 | TRBJ2-5 | NA | TRBV7-8 | TGTGCCAGCAGCTTATGGTCGTGGAGCGGTCAGACCCAGTACTTC | CASSLWSWSGQTQYF
NA | 11 | TRBJ2-7 | NA | TRBV20-1 | TGCAGTGCTAGAGATAGCTACGAGCAGTACTTC | CSARDSYEQYF
NA | 16 | TRBJ1-1 | NA | TRBV28 | TGTGCCAGCAGTAGATCCATTGGACAAGGTAACACTGAAGCTTTCTTT | CASSRSIGQGNTEAFF
NA | 13 | TRBJ1-2 | NA | TRBV7-8 | TGTGCCAGCCAAACCGGGACGGGGGATGGCTACACCTTC | CASQTGTGDGYTF
NA | 15 | TRBJ1-2 | TRBD1 | TRBV7-9 | TGTGCCAGCAGCTCCGCCGGGACAGGGCTCTATGGCTACACCTTC | CASSSAGTGLYGYTF
NA | 13 | TRBJ1-1 | TRBD1 | TRBV29-1 | TGCAGCGTTGCAGGGGGGCTGAACACTGAAGCTTTCTTT | CSVAGGLNTEAFF
NA | 16 | TRBJ1-6 | NA | TRBV2 | TGTGCCAGCAGACTTGAGGGAGCCTTATCGAATTCACCCCTCCACTTT | CASRLEGALSNSPLHF
NA | 13 | TRBJ2-7 | NA | TRBV12-3/TRBV12-4 | TGTGCCAGCAGCGGGGGACAGTTGTACGAGCAGTACTTC | CASSGGQLYEQYF
NA | 18 | TRBJ1-3 | NA | TRBV19 | TGTGCCAGTAGTGTGGATTCAGGGGCCGCTAACTCTGGAAACACCATATATTTT | CASSVDSGAANSGNTIYF
NA | 17 | TRBJ1-5 | TRBD1 | TRBV27 | TGTGCCAGCAGTTTATTTTTTCGACAGGGATTGAATCAGCCCCAGCATTTT | CASSLFFRQGLNQPQHF
NA | 14 | TRBJ1-4 | NA | TRBV4-1 | TGCGCCAGCACCCTCGAGACTAGGGGTGAAAAACTGTTTTTT | CASTLETRGEKLFF
NA | 16 | TRBJ1-2 | NA | TRBV19 | TGTGCCAGTAGTATAGATCGTCTCCGGACTACGGGTGGCTACACCTTC | CASSIDRLRTTGGYTF
NA | 13 | TRBJ1-2 | NA | TRBV28 | TGTGCCAGCAGCTTTGATGCAGGAATTGGCTACACCTTC | CASSFDAGIGYTF
NA | 14 | TRBJ1-6 | TRBD1 | TRBV28 | TGTGCCAGCAGGTTCGGACAGGGAAGTTCACCCCTCCACTTT | CASRFGQGSSPLHF
NA | 15 | TRBJ2-2 | TRBD1 | TRBV27 | TGTGCCAGCAGATCAGGGACAGGGGACACCGGGGAGCTGTTTTTT | CASRSGTGDTGELFF
few | 17 | TRBJ2-3 | TRBD1 | TRBV25-1 | TGTGCCAGCAGTGACTCCGGGACAGGGCCTAGCACAGATACGCAGTATTTT | CASSDSGTGPSTDTQYF
NA | 15 | TRBJ2-7 | TRBD2 | TRBV10-1 | TGCGCCAGCGCCGCGACTAGCGGGCCCTCCTACGAGCAGTACTTC | CASAATSGPSYEQYF
NA | 17 | TRBJ2-3 | TRBD2 | TRBV5-1 | TGCGCCAGCAGCTTGGGGGAGGGCGCCCCCCTCACAGATACGCAGTATTTT | CASSLGEGAPLTDTQYF
NA | 15 | TRBJ2-5 | NA | TRBV19 | TGTGCCAGTAGCCGGACCGGGGTCTGGTGGGAGACCCAGTACTTC | CASSRTGVWWETQYF
NA | 17 | TRBJ2-3 | TRBD2 | TRBV28 | TGTGCCAGCACCTTGGGGGTTAGCGGGGGGTCCACAGATACGCAGTATTTT | CASTLGVSGGSTDTQYF
NA | 13 | TRBJ1-2 | NA | TRBV3-1/TRBV3-2 | TGTGCCAGCAGCCAGGGACTTCTCTATGGCTACACCTTC | CASSQGLLYGYTF
once | 14 | TRBJ1-6 | NA | TRBV6-5 | TGTGCCAGCAGTTACAACAGGGCCGAGACACCCCTCCACTTT | CASSYNRAETPLHF
NA | 15 | TRBJ2-3 | TRBD1 | TRBV7-2 | TGTGCCAGCAGCTTAGAAAGGACAGGGGCAGATACGCAGTATTTT | CASSLERTGADTQYF
once | 16 | TRBJ2-5 | TRBD2 | TRBV5-4 | TGTGCCAGCAGTTCCGGACTAGCGGGGCTTGGGGAGACCCAGTACTTC | CASSSGLAGLGETQYF
once | 16 | TRBJ2-3 | NA | TRBV3-1/TRBV3-2 | TGTGCCAGCAGCCAAATGGCGGGGGCGAGCACAGATACGCAGTATTTT | CASSQMAGASTDTQYF
NA | 15 | TRBJ2-7 | TRBD1 | TRBV6-2/TRBV6-3 | TGTGCCAGCAGCCGGACAGGAGTTCTAGCCTACGAGCAGTACTTC | CASSRTGVLAYEQYF
NA | 11 | TRBJ2-7 | NA | TRBV6-1 | TGTGCCAGCAGTGAATATAACGAGCAGTACTTC | CASSEYNEQYF